The T cell receptor (beta chain) under discussion was sequenced for a study of T cell repertoires in cytomegalovirus infection. Study-level information: An indication of both CMV infection and matching HLA type came from public TCR beta signatures.

CDR1 is MNHEY and CDR2 is SVGAGI in the germline V gene. The germline V and J ends were trimmed by 1 base and 0 bases, with 13 bases remaining between them. The CDR3 extends over 17 amino acids. Turning to this clonotype: What it binds is unknown.

TCRdb analysed the reads with MiXCR anew, one entry per CDR3 protein. The data show just over 450,000 distinct CDR3 sequences, under 45% seen once. Notes on the study in general: HLA-C-restricted CMV-specific TCR beta clonotypes prevailed in the ex vivo response.

This sequence joins TRBV6-5 and TRBJ2-1; tentatively, D is TRBD1 or TRBD2 (6 bases each). The receptor's source is a human donor in good health (CMV status not recorded). Some clones in this sample may be carry-over from other donors' samples. The source material was cultured PBMCs, sampled from culture after CMV antigen stimulation. CDR3 nucleotides: TGTGCCAGCAGTTACTACCGGGGGCAAAGCTCCTACAATGAGCAGTTCTTC. It translates to CASSYYRGQSSYNEQFF.